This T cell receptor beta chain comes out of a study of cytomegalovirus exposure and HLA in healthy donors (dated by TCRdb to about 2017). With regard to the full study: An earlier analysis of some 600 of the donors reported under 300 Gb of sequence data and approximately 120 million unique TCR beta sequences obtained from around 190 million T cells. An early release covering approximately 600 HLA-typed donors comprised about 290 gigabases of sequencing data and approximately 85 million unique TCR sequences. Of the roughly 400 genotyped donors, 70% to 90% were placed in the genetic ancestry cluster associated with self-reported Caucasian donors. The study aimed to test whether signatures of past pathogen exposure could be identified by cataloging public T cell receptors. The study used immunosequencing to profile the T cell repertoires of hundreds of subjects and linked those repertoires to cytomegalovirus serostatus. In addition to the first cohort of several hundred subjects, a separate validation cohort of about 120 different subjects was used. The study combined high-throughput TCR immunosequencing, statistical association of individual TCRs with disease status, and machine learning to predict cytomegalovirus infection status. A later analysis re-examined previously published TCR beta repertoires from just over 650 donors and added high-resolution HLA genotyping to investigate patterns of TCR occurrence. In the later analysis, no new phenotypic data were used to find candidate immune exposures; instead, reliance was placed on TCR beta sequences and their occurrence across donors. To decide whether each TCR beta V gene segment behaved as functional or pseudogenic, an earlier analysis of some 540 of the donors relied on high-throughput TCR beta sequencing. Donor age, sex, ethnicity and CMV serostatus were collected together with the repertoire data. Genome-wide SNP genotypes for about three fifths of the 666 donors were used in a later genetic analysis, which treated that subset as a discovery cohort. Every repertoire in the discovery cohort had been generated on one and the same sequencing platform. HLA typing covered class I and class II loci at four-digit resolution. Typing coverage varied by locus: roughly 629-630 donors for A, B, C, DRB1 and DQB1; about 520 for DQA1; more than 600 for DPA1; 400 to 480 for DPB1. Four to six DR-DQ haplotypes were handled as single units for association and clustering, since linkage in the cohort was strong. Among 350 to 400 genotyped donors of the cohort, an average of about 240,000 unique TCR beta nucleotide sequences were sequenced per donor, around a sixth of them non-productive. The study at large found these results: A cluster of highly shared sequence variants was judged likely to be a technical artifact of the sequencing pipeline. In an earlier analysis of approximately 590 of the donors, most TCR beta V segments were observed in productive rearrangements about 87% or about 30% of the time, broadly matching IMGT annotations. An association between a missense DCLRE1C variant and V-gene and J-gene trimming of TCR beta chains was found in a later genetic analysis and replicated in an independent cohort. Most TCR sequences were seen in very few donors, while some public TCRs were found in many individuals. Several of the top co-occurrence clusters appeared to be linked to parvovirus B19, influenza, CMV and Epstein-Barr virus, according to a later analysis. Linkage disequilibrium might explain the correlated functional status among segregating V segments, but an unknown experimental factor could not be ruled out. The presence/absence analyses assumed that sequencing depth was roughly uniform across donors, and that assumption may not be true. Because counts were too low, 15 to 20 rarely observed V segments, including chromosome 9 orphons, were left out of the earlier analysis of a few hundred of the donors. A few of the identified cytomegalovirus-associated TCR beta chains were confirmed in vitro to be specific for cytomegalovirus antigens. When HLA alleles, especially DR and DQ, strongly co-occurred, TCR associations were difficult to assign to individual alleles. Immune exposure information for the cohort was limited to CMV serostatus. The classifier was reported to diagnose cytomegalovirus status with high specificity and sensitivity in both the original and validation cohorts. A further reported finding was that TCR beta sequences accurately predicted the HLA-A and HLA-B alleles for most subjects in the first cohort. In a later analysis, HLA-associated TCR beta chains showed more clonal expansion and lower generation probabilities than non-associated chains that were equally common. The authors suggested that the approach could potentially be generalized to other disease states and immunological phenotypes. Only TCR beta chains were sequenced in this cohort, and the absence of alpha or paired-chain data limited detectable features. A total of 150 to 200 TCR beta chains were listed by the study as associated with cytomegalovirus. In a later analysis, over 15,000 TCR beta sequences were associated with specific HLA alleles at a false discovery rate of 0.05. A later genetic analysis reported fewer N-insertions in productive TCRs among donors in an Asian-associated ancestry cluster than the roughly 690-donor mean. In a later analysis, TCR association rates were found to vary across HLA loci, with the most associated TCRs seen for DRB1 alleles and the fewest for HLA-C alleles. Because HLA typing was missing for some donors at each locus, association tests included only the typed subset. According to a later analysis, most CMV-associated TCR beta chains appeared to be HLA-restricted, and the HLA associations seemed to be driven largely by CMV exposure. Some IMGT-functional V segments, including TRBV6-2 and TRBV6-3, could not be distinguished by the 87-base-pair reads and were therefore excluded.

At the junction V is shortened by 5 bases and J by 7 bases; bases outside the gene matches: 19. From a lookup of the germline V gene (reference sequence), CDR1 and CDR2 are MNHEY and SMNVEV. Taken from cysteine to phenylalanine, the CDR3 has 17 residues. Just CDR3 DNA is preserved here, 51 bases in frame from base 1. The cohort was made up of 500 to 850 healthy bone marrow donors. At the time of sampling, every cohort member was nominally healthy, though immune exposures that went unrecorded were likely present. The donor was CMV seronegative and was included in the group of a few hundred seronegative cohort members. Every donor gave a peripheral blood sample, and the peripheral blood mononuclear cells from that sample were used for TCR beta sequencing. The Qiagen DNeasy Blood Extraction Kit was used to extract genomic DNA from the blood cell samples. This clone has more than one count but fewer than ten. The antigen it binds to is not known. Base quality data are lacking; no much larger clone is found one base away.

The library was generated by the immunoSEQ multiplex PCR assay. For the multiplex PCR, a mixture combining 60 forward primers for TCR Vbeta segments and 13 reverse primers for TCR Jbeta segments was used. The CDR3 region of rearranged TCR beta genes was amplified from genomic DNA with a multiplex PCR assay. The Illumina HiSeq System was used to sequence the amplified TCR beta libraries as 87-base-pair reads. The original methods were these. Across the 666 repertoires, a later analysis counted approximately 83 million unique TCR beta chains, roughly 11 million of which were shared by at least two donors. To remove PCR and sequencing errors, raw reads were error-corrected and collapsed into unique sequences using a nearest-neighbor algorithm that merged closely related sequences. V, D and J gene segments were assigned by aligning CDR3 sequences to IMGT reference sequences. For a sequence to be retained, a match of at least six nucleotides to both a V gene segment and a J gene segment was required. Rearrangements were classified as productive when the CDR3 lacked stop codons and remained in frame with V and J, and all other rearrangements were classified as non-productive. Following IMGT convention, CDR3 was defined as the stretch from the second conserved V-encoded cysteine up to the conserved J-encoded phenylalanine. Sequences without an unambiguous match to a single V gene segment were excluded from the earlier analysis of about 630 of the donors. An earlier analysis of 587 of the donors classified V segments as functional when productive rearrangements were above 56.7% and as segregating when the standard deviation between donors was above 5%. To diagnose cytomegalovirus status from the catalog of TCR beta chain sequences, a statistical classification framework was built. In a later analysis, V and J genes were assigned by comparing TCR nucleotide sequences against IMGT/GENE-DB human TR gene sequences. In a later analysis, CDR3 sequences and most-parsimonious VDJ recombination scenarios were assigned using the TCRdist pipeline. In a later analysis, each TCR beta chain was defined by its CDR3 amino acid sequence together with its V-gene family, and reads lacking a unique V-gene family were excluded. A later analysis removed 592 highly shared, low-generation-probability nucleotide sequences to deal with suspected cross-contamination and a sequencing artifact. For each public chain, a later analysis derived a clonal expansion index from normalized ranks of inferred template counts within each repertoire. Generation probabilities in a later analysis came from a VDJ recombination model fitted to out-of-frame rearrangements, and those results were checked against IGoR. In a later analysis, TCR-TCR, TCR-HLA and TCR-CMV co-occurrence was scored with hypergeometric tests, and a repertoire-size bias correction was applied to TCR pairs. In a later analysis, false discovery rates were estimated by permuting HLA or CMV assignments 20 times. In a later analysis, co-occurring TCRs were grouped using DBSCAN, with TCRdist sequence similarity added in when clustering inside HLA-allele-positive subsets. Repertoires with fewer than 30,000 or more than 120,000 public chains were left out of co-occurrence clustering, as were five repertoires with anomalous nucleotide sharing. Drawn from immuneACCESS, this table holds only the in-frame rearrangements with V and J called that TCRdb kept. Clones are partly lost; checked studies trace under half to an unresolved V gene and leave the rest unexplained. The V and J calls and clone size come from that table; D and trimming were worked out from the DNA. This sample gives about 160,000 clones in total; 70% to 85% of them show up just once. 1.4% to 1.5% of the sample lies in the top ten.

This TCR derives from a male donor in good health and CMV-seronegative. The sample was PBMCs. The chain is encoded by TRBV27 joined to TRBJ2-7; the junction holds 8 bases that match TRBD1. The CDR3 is CASSPRTGTALAWEQYF. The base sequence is TGTGCCAGCAGTCCGAGGACAGGGACGGCCCTCGCTTGGGAGCAGTACTTC.